This T cell receptor (beta chain) was identified in a study of PD-L1 blockade in urothelial cancer. Regarding the study as a whole: Having blood TCR clonality under the median before treatment predicted better survival.

The assay was immunoSEQ multiplex PCR, and TCRdb's table has in-frame clones only and misses some. The sample includes fewer than 45,000 clones, around 82% of them seen just once. This clone was detected a few times. As yet, its antigen is unknown. The receptor was derived from a man in his 60s with urothelial cancer. The source material was PBMCs, sampled around atezolizumab (anti-PD-L1) treatment.

In DNA form, the CDR3 reads TGTGCCAGCAGCGAAACAAGCCGACAGGGAGGCCCCGGGGAGCTGTTTTTT. Translating gives CASSETSRQGGPGELFF. The chain is built from TRBV4-2 and TRBJ2-2; D perhaps matches TRBD1 (7 bases). This CDR3 contains 17 residues. V was pared by 5 bases and J by 6 bases, with 22 bases between. Germline CDR1 and CDR2: LGHNA and YNFKEQ.